This T cell receptor beta chain emerged from a study of Ad26.COV2.S vaccination and SARS-CoV-2 variants. Clones were read by immunoSEQ multiplex PCR, and TCRdb kept only the in-frame ones, dropping some. The sample has 400,000 or so clones; roughly nine tenths are singletons. The CDR3 has 16 residues. Germline V gene sequence: CDR1 SGDLS, CDR2 YYNGEE. J was trimmed by 5 bases and V by 2 bases; bases with no gene match: 10. Whole-study results and caveats: Vaccinated individuals (as opposed to placebo recipients) had higher spike-specific TCR breadth.

As for treatment: 15 to 20 received Ad26.COV2.S at low or high dose, single or two shots; several received placebo; per-sample allocation not given. Each sample was drawn 63 days after the first injection (of vaccine or placebo). Vaccination used an Ad26 vector expressing Wuhan-strain SARS-CoV-2 spike. Regarding this clone: The antigen is unknown.

The chain uses TRBV9 and TRBJ2-7; 10 bases match TRBD1. This receptor was identified in a person between 18 and 59 years old who received the Ad26.COV2.S COVID-19 vaccine or a placebo. This specimen consisted of peripheral blood, obtained in a trial of Ad26.COV2.S vaccine versus placebo. This chain's CDR3 is CASSVISGTGVDEQYF. As DNA, the CDR3 is TGTGCCAGCAGCGTGATTTCCGGGACAGGGGTTGACGAGCAGTACTTC.